The 29 T cell receptor beta chains presented below share a single source sample, sequenced in a study of cytomegalovirus exposure and HLA in healthy donors. The PCR was carried out with 60 Vbeta primers and 13 Jbeta primers. Sequencing used immunoSEQ multiplex PCR; TCRdb keeps in-frame clones, though not all of them. Among 200,000 to 250,000 clones listed, roughly four fifths were seen once. The sequenced sample consisted of PBMCs. The origin of the receptors is a woman in her thirties or forties in good health and CMV-seronegative.

The chain employs TRBV10-2 and TRBJ2-1; TRBD2 aligns across 8 bases. The J segment lost 0 bases and the V segment lost 7 bases, leaving 14 bases of the junction unmatched. Germline V gives CDR1 WSHSY, CDR2 SAAADI. The CDR3 consists of 18 residues. CDR3 region: CASTKGGTSGSSYNEQFF. The CDR3 DNA sequence: TGCGCCAGCACCAAAGGCGGAACTAGCGGAAGCTCCTACAATGAGCAGTTCTTC.

The sample holds one count of this clone. DNA of the CDR3: TGCGCCAGCAGCTTGGCCGCCGGTAATGAGCAGTTCTTC. As protein: CASSLAAGNEQFF. This chain uses TRBV5-1 with TRBJ2-1; D is unresolved. This CDR3 is built from 13 residues. Trimming left V 0 bases short and J 7 bases short, with 8 bases between. Germline-derived CDR1 and CDR2 are SGHRS and YFSETQ.

The chain carries TRBV18 and TRBJ1-2, with a weak D call TRBD1 (5 bases). Trimming pared 2 bases from V and 4 bases from J, leaving 14 bases between. Per the germline V gene, CDR1 is KGHSH and CDR2 is LQKENI. The length of the CDR3 is 15 residues. The chain's CDR3 is CASSPIADSPYGYTF. The CDR3 DNA follows: TGTGCCAGCTCACCAATCGCCGACAGTCCCTATGGCTACACCTTC.

This clone was observed a handful of times. The V and J genes are TRBV2 and TRBJ2-7, with a possible D match to TRBD2 (6 bases). The germline gives CDR1 SNHLY, CDR2 FYNNEI. This CDR3 comprises 13 residues. With 8 bases removed from V and 7 bases from J, the gap between germline ends came to 18 bases. CDR3 region: CASRGTTGREQYF. The CDR3, as DNA: TGTGCCAGCCGCGGGACGACCGGTCGGGAGCAGTACTTC.

The chain is built from TRBV27 and TRBJ1-2, with TRBD1 matching 8 bases. Germline V gives CDR1 MNHEY, CDR2 SMNVEV (reference sequence). Trimming removed 6 bases from V and 3 bases from J; junction bases left unmatched: 6. The CDR3 length is 14 residues. The CDR3 loop reads CASRRTGRDYGYTF. The CDR3 DNA is TGTGCCAGCAGGCGGACAGGGCGGGACTATGGCTACACCTTC.

Only a few counts were recorded for this clone. The V gene is TRBV29-1, the J gene TRBJ2-1; 11 positions match TRBD2. V lost 7 bases, J lost 4 bases, and 6 bases stayed unmatched. The CDR3 totals 14 residues. CDR1 is SQVTM, CDR2 ANQGSEA, per germline. The CDR3 bases are TGCAGCGCTCAGACTAGCGGGGTTTACAATGAGCAGTTCTTC. As protein: CSAQTSGVYNEQFF.

The chain employs TRBV7-2 and TRBJ2-5; D is ambiguous. Between the trimmed V and J ends, which lost 1 base and 4 bases, there was a span of 13 bases. The CDR3 is 15 residues long. Per the germline V gene, CDR1 is SGHTA and CDR2 is FQGNSA. CDR3 in DNA: TGTGCCAGCAGCTTAGTGCGACTTCTGACAGAGACCCAGTACTTC. Protein: CASSLVRLLTETQYF.

The chain is built from TRBV27 and TRBJ2-1, with TRBD2 as a possible D gene (6 bases). The CDR3 runs to 14 residues. CDR1 MNHEY and CDR2 SMNVEV come from the germline V gene (reference sequence). V was cut by 5 bases and J by 9 bases, with 17 bases left in between. As DNA, the CDR3 is TGTGCCAGCAGTCCCTCGGGACTCTCGATTGAGCAGTTCTTC. This codes for CASSPSGLSIEQFF.

The chain has TRBV5-4 and TRBJ2-1; 9 bases are shared with TRBD2. The CDR3 is 17 amino acids. Losses at the gene ends were 4 bases for V and 3 bases for J; bases not matched to a gene: 11. Germline V gene sequence: CDR1 SGHNT, CDR2 YYREEE (reference sequence). CDR3 sequence reads: CASSPWLASGNYNEQFF. The CDR3 bases are TGTGCCAGCAGCCCCTGGTTGGCTAGCGGGAACTACAATGAGCAGTTCTTC.

The J gene is TRBJ2-1, the V gene TRBV6-1; 8 bases are a match to TRBD2. This CDR3 spans 16 amino acids. With 4 bases clipped from V and 5 bases from J, the junction kept 10 bases outside the gene matches. Germline loops: CDR1 MNHNS, CDR2 SASEGT. The CDR3 protein is CASSGRLATLHNEQFF. CDR3 coding DNA: TGTGCCAGCAGTGGGCGACTAGCGACCCTCCACAATGAGCAGTTCTTC.

The gene calls are TRBV7-8 and TRBJ1-1; D is perhaps TRBD1 (5 bases). Germline loops: CDR1 SGHVS, CDR2 FQNEAQ. The CDR3 spans 14 residues. V lost 5 bases, J lost 3 bases, and 13 bases lay in between. CDR3 coding DNA: TGTGCCAGCAGCAAGACCCAGGGTTACACTGAAGCTTTCTTT. This gives the protein CASSKTQGYTEAFF.

The rearrangement uses TRBV4-2 and TRBJ1-1; D is possibly TRBD1 (5 bases). The CDR3 is made up of 16 amino acids. CDR1 is LGHNA and CDR2 is YNFKEQ in the germline V gene. Trimming took off 1 base at V and 1 base at J, with 13 bases between the two ends. Here the CDR3 reads CASSQGWQGRNTEAFF. The CDR3 nucleotides read TGTGCCAGCAGCCAAGGCTGGCAGGGCCGGAACACTGAAGCTTTCTTT.

CDR3 bases: TGTGCCAGCAGAACTAGCGGGTCCTACGAGCAGTACTTC. Translated: CASRTSGSYEQYF. This chain uses TRBV27 with TRBJ2-7; 9 bases are a match to TRBD2. The CDR3 totals 13 residues. Germline CDR1 and CDR2: MNHEY and SMNVEV (reference sequence). J gave up 1 base and V 6 bases, and 1 base lay outside the gene matches.

The chain joins TRBV2 to TRBJ2-5; 9 positions match TRBD1. The CDR3 sequence is 15 residues long. Germline CDR1 SNHLY, CDR2 FYNNEI. The trim removed 6 bases at V and 3 bases at J, leaving 8 bases unmatched. The CDR3 loop is CASREGQGTEETQYF. Here the CDR3 DNA reads TGTGCCAGCAGAGAGGGACAGGGAACGGAAGAGACCCAGTACTTC. Full variable domain (outside the CDR3, taken from reference TRBV2 and TRBJ2-5): EPEVTQTPSHQVTQMGQEVILRCVPISNHLYFYWYRQILGQKVEFLVSFYNNEISEKSEIFDDQFSVERPDGSNFTLKIRSTKLEDSAMYFCASREGQGTEETQYFGPGTRLLVL.

This clone has a single count. The chain carries TRBV2 and TRBJ1-6; D gene ambiguous. Germline CDR1 reads SNHLY; CDR2 reads FYNNEI. The CDR3 has 13 amino acids. The V and J ends lost 8 bases and 7 bases respectively, with 12 bases between them. The CDR3 loop is CASRWGGNSPLHF. CDR3 coding DNA: TGTGCCAGCCGATGGGGAGGAAATTCACCCCTCCACTTT.

The sample holds a few counts of this clone. J is TRBJ1-1 and V is TRBV15; 9 bases align to TRBD1. Germline CDR1 is LNHNV and CDR2 is YYDKDF (reference sequence). The CDR3 sequence is 13 residues long. With 1 base clipped from V and 11 bases from J, the junction kept 5 bases outside the gene matches. CDR3 loop: CATSRAGQGDAFF. CDR3 DNA sequence: TGTGCCACCAGCAGAGCGGGACAGGGAGACGCTTTCTTT.

This chain joins TRBV12-5 and TRBJ2-2; D might be TRBD2 (5 bases). The CDR3 is 13 residues long. V was clipped by 7 bases and J by 0 bases, with 6 bases between them. CDR1 and CDR2 (germline): LGHNT, FRNRAP. Here the CDR3 reads CASVDSNTGELFF. The CDR3 nucleotides read TGTGCTAGTGTGGACTCGAACACCGGGGAGCTGTTTTTT. The whole variable domain, remainder taken from reference TRBV12-5 and TRBJ2-2, is DARVTQTPRHKVTEMGQEVTMRCQPILGHNTVFWYRQTMMQGLELLAYFRNRAPLDDSGMPKDRFSAEMPDATLATLKIQPSEPRDSAVYFCASVDSNTGELFFGEGSRLTVL.

This chain uses TRBV5-1 with TRBJ2-3; D remains ambiguous. This CDR3 contains 15 residues. Trimming stripped 7 bases from V and 5 bases from J, with 20 bases between. The V gene's germline CDR1 is SGHRS and CDR2 YFSETQ. Here the CDR3 reads CASSLGFGSRDTQYF. In DNA form, the CDR3 reads TGCGCCAGCTCCTTAGGTTTCGGGTCTAGAGATACGCAGTATTTT.

Only a few counts were recorded for this clone. The J gene is TRBJ2-7, the V gene TRBV10-2; possibly TRBD1 for D (6 bases). The germline V gene has CDR1 WSHSY and CDR2 SAAADI. The ends were cut back, 6 bases at V and 11 bases at J, with 17 bases in the middle. The CDR3 runs 12 residues. CDR3 nucleotide sequence: TGCGCCAGCAGAGGCCTCAGGGGTCGGGAGTACTTC. Translated: CASRGLRGREYF.

This clone was seen a few times. The chain recombines TRBV7-2 with TRBJ1-1; D possibly corresponds to TRBD1 (6 bases). The V and J ends lost 4 bases and 5 bases respectively, with 17 bases between them. CDR1 and CDR2 (germline): SGHTA, FQGNSA. The CDR3 runs to 15 residues. In DNA, the CDR3 is TGTGCCAGCAGCTCAAGGGACACTCAGGGGACTGAAGCTTTCTTT. Its translation is CASSSRDTQGTEAFF.

The chain carries TRBV27 and TRBJ2-1, with D possibly matching TRBD2 (5 bases). CDR1 is MNHEY, CDR2 SMNVEV, per germline (reference sequence). The V end was cut by 6 bases, the J end by 6 bases, with 12 bases between. The CDR3 totals 13 residues. The DNA of the CDR3 is TGTGCCAGCAGCTGGGCGGGCCTCAATGAGCAGTTCTTC. This codes for CASSWAGLNEQFF.

The chain carries TRBV9 and TRBJ2-7; tentative D call: TRBD1 (6 bases). This CDR3 contains 13 residues. CDR1 is SGDLS and CDR2 is YYNGEE in the germline V gene. V gave up 0 bases and J gave up 5 bases, with 9 bases separating them. CDR3 nucleotide sequence: TGTGCCAGCAGCGTAGCCAGGGGCCACGAGCAGTACTTC. Its protein product is CASSVARGHEQYF. Based on the CDR3 plus reference TRBV9 and TRBJ2-7, the full variable domain is DSGVTQTPKHLITATGQRVTLRCSPRSGDLSVYWYQQSLDQGLQFLIQYYNGEERAKGNILERFSAQQFPDLHSELNLSSLELGDSALYFCASSVARGHEQYFGPGTRLTVT.

On this clone: Different DNA sequences within this sample yield the same CDR3. V usage is TRBV2 and J usage is TRBJ1-5; D is possibly TRBD1 (5 bases). Trimming left V 6 bases short and J 4 bases short, with 10 bases between. Germline assignment: CDR1 SNHLY and CDR2 FYNNEI. The CDR3 spans 13 residues. CDR3 DNA sequence: TGTGCCAGCAGAAGAGACAGTAATCAGCCCCAGCATTTT. Protein product: CASRRDSNQPQHF. Variable domain in full (rest from reference TRBV2 and TRBJ1-5): EPEVTQTPSHQVTQMGQEVILRCVPISNHLYFYWYRQILGQKVEFLVSFYNNEISEKSEIFDDQFSVERPDGSNFTLKIRSTKLEDSAMYFCASRRDSNQPQHFGDGTRLSIL.

The V call is TRBV5-1, the J call TRBJ2-1; D perhaps matches TRBD1 (5 bases). The CDR3 has 16 amino acids. Deletions cut 0 bases from V and 2 bases from J, with 12 bases between. Germline V lookup: CDR1 SGHRS, CDR2 YFSETQ. In DNA form, the CDR3 reads TGCGCCAGCAGCTTGGGGACACGATCGACCTACAATGAGCAGTTCTTC. Translating gives CASSLGTRSTYNEQFF.

V and J are TRBV7-9 and TRBJ2-1, with 12 bases aligning to TRBD2. CDR3 size: 15 residues. The V gene's germline CDR1 is SEHNR and CDR2 FQNEAQ (reference sequence). Trimming cost V 5 bases and J 6 bases; bases outside gene matches: 5. CDR3 nucleotides: TGTGCCAGCAGCCCCGGGACTAGCGGGCCCAATGAGCAGTTCTTC. Encoded protein: CASSPGTSGPNEQFF.

The chain has TRBV28 and TRBJ2-2; 8 bases are shared with TRBD1. This CDR3 has 17 amino acids. CDR1 is MDHEN, CDR2 SYDVKM, per germline. Trimming at V came to 10 bases and at J to 3 bases, leaving 16 bases not matched to a gene. The CDR3 DNA follows: TGTGCCACCATAAATCCAGCAGGGGGCGCGGACACCGGGGAGCTGTTTTTT. It encodes CATINPAGGADTGELFF.

This clone was found once. The genes are TRBV2 and TRBJ1-5; 7 nucleotides match TRBD1. This CDR3 spans 14 amino acids. The germline gives CDR1 SNHLY, CDR2 FYNNEI. V lost 7 bases to trimming and J lost 1 base; unmatched junction nucleotides: 4. The CDR3 sequence: CASTLTGSNQPQHF. CDR3 bases: TGTGCCAGCACTTTGACAGGGAGCAATCAGCCCCAGCATTTT.

V is TRBV29-1 and J is TRBJ2-7, with TRBD1 matching over 9 bases. Trimming cost V 2 bases and J 2 bases; bases outside gene matches: 4. Germline V gene data show CDR1 as SQVTM and CDR2 as ANQGSEA. The CDR3 has 14 residues. The CDR3 sequence is CSVELRQGAYEQYF. CDR3 coding DNA: TGCAGCGTTGAATTACGACAGGGGGCCTACGAGCAGTACTTC.

The chain employs TRBV9 and TRBJ2-3; a possible D gene is TRBD2 (6 bases). The germline gives CDR1 SGDLS, CDR2 YYNGEE. V gave up 0 bases and J gave up 4 bases, with 15 bases separating them. This CDR3 has 16 amino acids. The CDR3 spells CASSVVPEGLADTQYF. The CDR3, as DNA: TGTGCCAGCAGCGTAGTACCGGAGGGGCTCGCAGATACGCAGTATTTT.